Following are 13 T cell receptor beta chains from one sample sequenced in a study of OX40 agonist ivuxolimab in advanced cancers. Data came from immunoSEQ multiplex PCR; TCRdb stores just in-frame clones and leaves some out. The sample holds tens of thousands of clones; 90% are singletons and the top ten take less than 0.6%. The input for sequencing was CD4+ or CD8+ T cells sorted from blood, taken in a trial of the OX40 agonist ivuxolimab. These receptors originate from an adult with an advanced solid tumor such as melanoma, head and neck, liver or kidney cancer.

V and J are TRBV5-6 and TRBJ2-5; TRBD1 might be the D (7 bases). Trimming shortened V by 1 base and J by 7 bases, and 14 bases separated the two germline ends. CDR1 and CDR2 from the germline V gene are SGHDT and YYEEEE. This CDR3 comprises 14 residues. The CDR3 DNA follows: TGTGCCAGCAGCTTGTTTTGGGGGGACAGGACCCAGTACTTC. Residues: CASSLFWGDRTQYF.

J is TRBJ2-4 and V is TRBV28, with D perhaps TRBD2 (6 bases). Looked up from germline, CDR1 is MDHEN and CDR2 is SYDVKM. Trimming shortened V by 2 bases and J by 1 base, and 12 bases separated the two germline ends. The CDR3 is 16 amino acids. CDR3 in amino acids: CASSLLGGEAKNIQYF. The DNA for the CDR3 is TGTGCCAGCAGTTTACTGGGCGGGGAGGCCAAAAACATTCAGTACTTC.

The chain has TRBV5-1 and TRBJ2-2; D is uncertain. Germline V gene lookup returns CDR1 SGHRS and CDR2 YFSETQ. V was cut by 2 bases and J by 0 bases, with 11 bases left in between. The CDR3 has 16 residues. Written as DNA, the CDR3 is TGCGCCAGCAGCTTAGAGACACTCACGAACACCGGGGAGCTGTTTTTT. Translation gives CASSLETLTNTGELFF.

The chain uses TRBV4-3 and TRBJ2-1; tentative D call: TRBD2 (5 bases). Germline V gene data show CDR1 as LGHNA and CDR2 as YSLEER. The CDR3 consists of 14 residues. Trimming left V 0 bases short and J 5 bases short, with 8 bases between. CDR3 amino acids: CASSQDPADNEQFF. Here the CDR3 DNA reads TGCGCCAGCAGCCAAGATCCAGCGGACAATGAGCAGTTCTTC.

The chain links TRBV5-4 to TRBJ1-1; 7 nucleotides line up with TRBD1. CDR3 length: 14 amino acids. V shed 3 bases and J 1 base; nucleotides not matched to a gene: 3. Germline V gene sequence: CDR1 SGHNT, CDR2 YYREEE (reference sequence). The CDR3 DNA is TGTGCCAGCAGCTCAAGGACAGGGAACACTGAAGCTTTCTTT. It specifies CASSSRTGNTEAFF.

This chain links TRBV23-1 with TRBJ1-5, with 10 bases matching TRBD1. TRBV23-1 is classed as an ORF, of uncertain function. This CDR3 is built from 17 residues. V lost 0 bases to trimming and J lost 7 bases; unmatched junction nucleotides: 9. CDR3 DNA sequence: TGCGCCAGCAGTCAATCCGAGGACAGGGGGATTAGACAGCCCCAGCATTTT. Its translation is CASSQSEDRGIRQPQHF.

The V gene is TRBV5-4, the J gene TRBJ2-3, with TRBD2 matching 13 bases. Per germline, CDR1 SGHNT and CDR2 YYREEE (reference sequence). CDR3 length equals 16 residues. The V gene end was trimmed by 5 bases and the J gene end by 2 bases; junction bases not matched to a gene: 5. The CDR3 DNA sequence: TGTGCCAGCAGAACGGGACTAGCGGGGATCACAGATACGCAGTATTTT. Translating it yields CASRTGLAGITDTQYF.

CDR3 DNA sequence: TGTGCCAGCAGCTGGGGGAGGGGCACTAATGAAAAACTGTTTTTT. This encodes CASSWGRGTNEKLFF. The V and J genes are TRBV5-4 and TRBJ1-4; D is perhaps TRBD1 (5 bases). The CDR3 has 15 amino acids. In germline, CDR1 is SGHNT, CDR2 YYREEE (reference sequence). Trimming pared 3 bases from V and 2 bases from J, leaving 11 bases between.

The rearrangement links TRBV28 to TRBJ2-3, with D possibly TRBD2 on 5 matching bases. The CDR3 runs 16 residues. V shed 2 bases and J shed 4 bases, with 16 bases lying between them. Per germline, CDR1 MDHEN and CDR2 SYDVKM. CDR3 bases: TGTGCCAGCAGTTTAATGAACCCAGAGGGCTCAGATACGCAGTATTTT. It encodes CASSLMNPEGSDTQYF. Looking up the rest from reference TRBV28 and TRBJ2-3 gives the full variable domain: DVKVTQSSRYLVKRTGEKVFLECVQDMDHENMFWYRQDPGLGLRLIYFSYDVKMKEKGDIPEGYSVSREKKERFSLILESASTNQTSMYLCASSLMNPEGSDTQYFGPGTRLTVL.

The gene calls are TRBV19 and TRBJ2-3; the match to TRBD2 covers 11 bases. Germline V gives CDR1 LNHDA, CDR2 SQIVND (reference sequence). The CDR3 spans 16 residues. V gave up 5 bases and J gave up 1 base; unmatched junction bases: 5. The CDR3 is CASSVLAGGGTDTQYF. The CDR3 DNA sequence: TGTGCCAGTAGTGTCCTAGCGGGGGGCGGCACAGATACGCAGTATTTT.

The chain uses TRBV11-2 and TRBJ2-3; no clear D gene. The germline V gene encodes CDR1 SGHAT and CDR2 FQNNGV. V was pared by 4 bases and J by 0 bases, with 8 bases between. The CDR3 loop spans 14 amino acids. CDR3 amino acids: CASSSTASTDTQYF. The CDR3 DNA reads TGTGCCAGCAGCTCAACGGCTAGCACAGATACGCAGTATTTT.

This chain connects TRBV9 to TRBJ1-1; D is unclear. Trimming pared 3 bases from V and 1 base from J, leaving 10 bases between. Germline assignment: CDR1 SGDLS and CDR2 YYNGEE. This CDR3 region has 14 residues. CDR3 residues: CASSAQERNTEAFF. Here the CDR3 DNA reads TGTGCCAGCAGCGCCCAGGAACGGAACACTGAAGCTTTCTTT. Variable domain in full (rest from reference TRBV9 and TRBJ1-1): DSGVTQTPKHLITATGQRVTLRCSPRSGDLSVYWYQQSLDQGLQFLIQYYNGEERAKGNILERFSAQQFPDLHSELNLSSLELGDSALYFCASSAQERNTEAFFGQGTRLTVV.

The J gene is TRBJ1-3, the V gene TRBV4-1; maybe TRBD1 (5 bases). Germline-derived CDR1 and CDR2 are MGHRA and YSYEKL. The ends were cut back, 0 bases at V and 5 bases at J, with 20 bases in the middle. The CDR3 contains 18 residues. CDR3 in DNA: TGCGCCAGCAGCCAAGAGTTCGGGGCGGCGGACTTTCGAAACACCATATATTTT. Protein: CASSQEFGAADFRNTIYF.